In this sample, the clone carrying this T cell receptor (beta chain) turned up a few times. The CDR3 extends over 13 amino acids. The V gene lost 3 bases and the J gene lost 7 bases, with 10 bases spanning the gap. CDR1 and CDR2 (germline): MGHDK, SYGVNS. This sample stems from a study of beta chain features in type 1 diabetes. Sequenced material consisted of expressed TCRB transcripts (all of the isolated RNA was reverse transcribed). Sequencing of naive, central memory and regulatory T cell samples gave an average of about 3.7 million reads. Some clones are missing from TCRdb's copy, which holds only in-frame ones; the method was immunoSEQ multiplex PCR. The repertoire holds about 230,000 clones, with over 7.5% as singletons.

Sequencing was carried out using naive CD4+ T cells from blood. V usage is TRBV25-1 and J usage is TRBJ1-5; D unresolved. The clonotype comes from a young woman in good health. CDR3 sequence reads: CASSESGWQPQHF. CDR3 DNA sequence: TGTGCCAGCAGTGAGTCGGGGTGGCAGCCCCAGCATTTT.